Listed below are T cell receptor beta chains from one sample, sequenced in a study of persistence of HIV-infected CD4 T cells. No antigen has been assigned to these receptors. Sequencing was performed with immunoSEQ multiplex PCR; in TCRdb, only in-frame clones are kept and a portion is missing. The sample yields 46,000 or so clones, about four fifths seen once. This sample comprised CD4+ T cells sorted from PBMCs after approximately 19-hour stimulation, obtained from a patient who received antiretroviral therapy. The source of these receptors is an adult man with HIV who was CMV-seropositive. Both conserved end residues are part of each CDR3. Each record gives: V gene, clone size, D gene, J gene, CDR3 DNA, CDR3 protein. The D gene is left open where the match is weak. Size tells how often a clone was seen (once, few, many) or the class of an expanded clone, and some rows leave it out.

v_call: TRBV29-1; clone_size: .; d_call: .; j_call: TRBJ1-1; cdr3_nt: TGCAGCGTGGAGAGGAACACTGAAGCTTTCTTT; cdr3_aa: CSVERNTEAFF
v_call: TRBV5-1; clone_size: .; d_call: .; j_call: TRBJ1-3; cdr3_nt: TGCGCCAGCAGCGGCCCGGACACGATCTCTGGAAACACCATATATTTT; cdr3_aa: CASSGPDTISGNTIYF
v_call: TRBV14; clone_size: once; d_call: .; j_call: TRBJ2-1; cdr3_nt: TGTGCCAGCAGCCAAGGGGTGGGTCTACAATATGAGCAGTTCTTC; cdr3_aa: CASSQGVGLQYEQFF
v_call: TRBV5-1; clone_size: .; d_call: .; j_call: TRBJ1-1; cdr3_nt: TGCGCCAGCAGCTTGAGGGGGACTGAAGCTTTCTTT; cdr3_aa: CASSLRGTEAFF
v_call: TRBV5-1; clone_size: .; d_call: .; j_call: TRBJ2-5; cdr3_nt: TGCGCCAGCAGCTCCGGGTATCAAGAGACCCAGTACTTC; cdr3_aa: CASSSGYQETQYF
v_call: TRBV3-1/TRBV3-2; clone_size: .; d_call: TRBD1; j_call: TRBJ1-6; cdr3_nt: TGTGCCAGCAGAAGACAGGGGGGAGCGCGTAATTCACCCCTCCACTTT; cdr3_aa: CASRRQGGARNSPLHF
v_call: TRBV30; clone_size: .; d_call: .; j_call: TRBJ1-2; cdr3_nt: TGTGCCTGGAGTCCACACGGCTTAGCTAACTATGGCTACACCTTC; cdr3_aa: CAWSPHGLANYGYTF
v_call: TRBV6-1; clone_size: few; d_call: .; j_call: TRBJ1-1; cdr3_nt: TGTGCCAGCAGTGAAGCGCTAGGGGTTAATGAAGCTTTCTTT; cdr3_aa: CASSEALGVNEAFF
v_call: TRBV19; clone_size: .; d_call: TRBD1; j_call: TRBJ1-1; cdr3_nt: TGTGCCAGTAGTCGGCAGGGGGCAGGCACTGAAGCTTTCTTT; cdr3_aa: CASSRQGAGTEAFF
v_call: TRBV6-2/TRBV6-3; clone_size: .; d_call: .; j_call: TRBJ1-4; cdr3_nt: TGTGCCAGCAGTTACAAGGCTCGCAGTGAAAAACTGTTTTTT; cdr3_aa: CASSYKARSEKLFF
v_call: TRBV5-1; clone_size: .; d_call: .; j_call: TRBJ2-1; cdr3_nt: TGCGCCAGCAGCCAAACCGCAGGAGAGCAGTTCTTC; cdr3_aa: CASSQTAGEQFF
v_call: TRBV29-1; clone_size: .; d_call: .; j_call: TRBJ2-3; cdr3_nt: TGCAGCGTTACCTTCCGGGCCCTTTTGGGCACAGATACGCAGTATTTT; cdr3_aa: CSVTFRALLGTDTQYF
v_call: TRBV5-6; clone_size: .; d_call: TRBD1; j_call: TRBJ2-5; cdr3_nt: TGTGCCAGCAGCAGGGGACAGCTAGGTGAGACCCAGTACTTC; cdr3_aa: CASSRGQLGETQYF
v_call: TRBV7-2; clone_size: .; d_call: .; j_call: TRBJ2-5; cdr3_nt: TGTGCCAGCAGCTTCGGAGGGAGGAAGGAGACCCAGTACTTC; cdr3_aa: CASSFGGRKETQYF
v_call: TRBV24-1; clone_size: .; d_call: TRBD1; j_call: TRBJ2-1; cdr3_nt: TGTGCCACCAGTGCCACGGACAGGGGAAAGGATGAGCAGTTCTTC; cdr3_aa: CATSATDRGKDEQFF
v_call: TRBV4-3; clone_size: once; d_call: .; j_call: TRBJ1-1; cdr3_nt: TGCGCCAGCAGCCAAGATTGGAAGGGGTTGGTAGCTTTCTTT; cdr3_aa: CASSQDWKGLVAFF
v_call: TRBV5-1; clone_size: .; d_call: .; j_call: TRBJ1-3; cdr3_nt: TGCGCCAGCAGCTCAACCAGGGCTTCTGGAAACACCATATATTTT; cdr3_aa: CASSSTRASGNTIYF
v_call: TRBV5-6; clone_size: .; d_call: TRBD1; j_call: TRBJ2-7; cdr3_nt: TGTGCCAGCAGCCGCACAGGGGGCGAAAGAAGGGAGCAGTACTTC; cdr3_aa: CASSRTGGERREQYF
v_call: TRBV18; clone_size: .; d_call: TRBD1; j_call: TRBJ2-2; cdr3_nt: TGTGCCAGCTCACCACCATTCCAGGGGGTTCGCACCGGGGAGCTGTTTTTT; cdr3_aa: CASSPPFQGVRTGELFF
v_call: TRBV6-6; clone_size: .; d_call: .; j_call: TRBJ2-7; cdr3_nt: TGTGCCAGCAGCCCCGACCGAGTGAACGAGCAGTACTTC; cdr3_aa: CASSPDRVNEQYF
v_call: TRBV18; clone_size: once; d_call: .; j_call: TRBJ1-2; cdr3_nt: TGTGCCAGCTCACCGAACTGGCCCATTCCGAACTATGGCTACACCTTC; cdr3_aa: CASSPNWPIPNYGYTF
v_call: TRBV12-3/TRBV12-4; clone_size: .; d_call: .; j_call: TRBJ2-7; cdr3_nt: TGTGCCAGCAGTTTTGCGGAGACCTACGAGCAGTACTTC; cdr3_aa: CASSFAETYEQYF
v_call: TRBV6-1; clone_size: .; d_call: .; j_call: TRBJ1-1; cdr3_nt: TGTGCCAGCAGTGACGGAGTGAACACTGAAGCTTTCTTT; cdr3_aa: CASSDGVNTEAFF